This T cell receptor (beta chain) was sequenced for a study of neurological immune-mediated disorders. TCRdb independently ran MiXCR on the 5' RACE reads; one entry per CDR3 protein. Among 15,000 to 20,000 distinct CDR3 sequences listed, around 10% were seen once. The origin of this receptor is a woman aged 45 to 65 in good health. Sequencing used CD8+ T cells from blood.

The CDR3 region is CASREGTANSFTEQYF. DNA of the CDR3: TGTGCCAGCAGGGAAGGGACAGCGAATAGTTTTACAGAGCAGTACTTC. V is TRBV11-1 and J is TRBJ2-7, with 7 bases fitting TRBD1. The V segment lost 6 bases and the J segment 7 bases; nucleotides outside the gene matches: 18. Germline V gene sequence: CDR1 SGHAT, CDR2 FQDESV (reference sequence). The CDR3 has 16 residues.